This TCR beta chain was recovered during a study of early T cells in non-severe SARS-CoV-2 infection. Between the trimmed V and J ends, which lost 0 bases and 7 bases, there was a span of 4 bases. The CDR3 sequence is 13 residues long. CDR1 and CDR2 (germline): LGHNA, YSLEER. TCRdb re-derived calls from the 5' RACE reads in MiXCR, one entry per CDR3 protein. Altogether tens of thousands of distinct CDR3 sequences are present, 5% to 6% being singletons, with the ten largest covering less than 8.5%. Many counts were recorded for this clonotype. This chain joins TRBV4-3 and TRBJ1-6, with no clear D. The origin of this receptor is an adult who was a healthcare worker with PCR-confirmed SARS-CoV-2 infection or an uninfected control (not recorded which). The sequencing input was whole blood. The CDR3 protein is CASSQDWNSPLHF. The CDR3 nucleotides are TGCGCCAGCAGCCAAGATTGGAATTCACCCCTCCACTTT.